The rows below give T cell receptor beta chains drawn from one sample of a study of T cells in Graves' hyperthyroidism and ophthalmopathy. TCRdb ran MiXCR on the multiplex PCR reads and lists one entry per CDR3 protein. The profile covers about 500,000 distinct CDR3 sequences, with more than 15% appearing a single time and approximately 30% taken by the ten largest. Sequencing was performed on blood. The receptors shown here come from a woman aged 25 to 45 with Graves' ophthalmopathy. Both conserved end residues are part of each CDR3. The D gene is left open where the match is weak. Clone sizes are given selectively: once, few, many, or a class where the clone is expanded.

D | J | V | size | CDR3 | DNA
NA | TRBJ2-7 | TRBV10-2 | NA | CASRDLVTTLEQYF | TGCGCCAGCAGGGACCTCGTGACTACCTTGGAGCAGTACTTC
TRBD2 | TRBJ2-5 | TRBV7-2 | few | CASTLAGANQETQYF | TGTGCCAGCACCTTAGCGGGAGCGAATCAAGAGACCCAGTACTTC
NA | TRBJ2-2 | TRBV12-3/TRBV12-4 | NA | CASTVYTNTGELFF | TGTGCCAGCACGGTCTACACGAACACCGGGGAGCTGTTTTTT
NA | TRBJ2-7 | TRBV30 | many | CAWQIRDGYEQYF | TGTGCCTGGCAGATAAGGGATGGCTACGAGCAGTACTTC
TRBD2 | TRBJ2-5 | TRBV20-1 | NA | CSATGLAGVHAYF | TGCAGTGCTACAGGACTAGCGGGAGTTCACGCGTACTTC
NA | TRBJ2-5 | TRBV18 | once | CASSPDRSVQETQYF | TGTGCCAGCTCACCGGACCGTTCGGTCCAAGAGACCCAGTACTTC
TRBD1 | TRBJ2-7 | TRBV12-3/TRBV12-4 | NA | CASRIGQGAYEQYF | TGTGCCAGCAGGATCGGACAGGGAGCCTACGAGCAGTACTTC
TRBD1 | TRBJ2-7 | TRBV5-8 | NA | CASSLVQGAYEQYF | TGTGCCAGCAGCTTGGTTCAGGGGGCCTACGAGCAGTACTTC
TRBD1 | TRBJ2-1 | TRBV19 | few | CASSIYRGDEQFF | TGTGCCAGTAGTATTTACAGGGGCGATGAGCAGTTCTTC
NA | TRBJ2-1 | TRBV7-8 | NA | CASTRRASSYNGEQFF | TGTGCCAGCACCCGGCGCGCCAGCTCCTACAATGGTGAGCAGTTCTTC
TRBD2 | TRBJ2-7 | TRBV7-9 | many | CASSSHTGTSFYEQYF | TGTGCCAGCAGCTCGCACACCGGGACTAGCTTTTACGAGCAGTACTTC
NA | TRBJ1-5 | TRBV2 | NA | CASSDMSSNQPQHF | TGTGCCAGCAGTGATATGTCTAGCAATCAGCCCCAGCATTTT
TRBD1 | TRBJ2-7 | TRBV7-9 | few | CASDRDPRNEQYF | TGTGCCAGCGACAGGGACCCCCGCAACGAGCAGTACTTC
NA | TRBJ2-2 | TRBV7-8 | few | CASSLGGRRVVVGELFF | TGTGCCAGCAGCTTAGGGGGAAGGAGGGTAGTGGTCGGGGAGCTGTTTTTT
NA | TRBJ2-6 | TRBV4-3 | NA | CASSQAYGANVLTF | TGCGCCAGCAGCCAAGCTTATGGGGCCAACGTCCTGACTTTC
NA | TRBJ2-7 | TRBV29-1 | few | CSLLGRVDEQYF | TGCAGCCTCTTAGGCAGAGTCGACGAGCAGTACTTC
NA | TRBJ2-3 | TRBV5-8 | many | CASSLVGDTFLDTQYF | TGTGCCAGCAGCTTGGTTGGGGACACCTTCCTAGATACGCAGTATTTT